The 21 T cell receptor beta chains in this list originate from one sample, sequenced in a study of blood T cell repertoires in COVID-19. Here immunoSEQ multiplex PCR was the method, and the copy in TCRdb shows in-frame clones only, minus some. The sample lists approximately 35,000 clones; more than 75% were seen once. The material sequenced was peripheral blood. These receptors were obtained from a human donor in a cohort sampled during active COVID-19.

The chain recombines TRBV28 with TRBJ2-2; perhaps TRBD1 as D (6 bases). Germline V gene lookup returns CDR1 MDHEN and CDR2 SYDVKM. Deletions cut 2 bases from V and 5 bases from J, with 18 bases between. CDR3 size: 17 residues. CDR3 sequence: CASSLPLQAGVTGELFF. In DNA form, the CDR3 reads TGTGCCAGCAGTTTACCCCTCCAGGCAGGGGTAACCGGGGAGCTGTTTTTT.

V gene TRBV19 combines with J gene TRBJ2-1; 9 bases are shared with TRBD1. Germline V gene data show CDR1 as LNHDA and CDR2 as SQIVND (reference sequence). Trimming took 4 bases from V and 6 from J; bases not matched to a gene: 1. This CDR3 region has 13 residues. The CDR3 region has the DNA TGTGCCAGTAGTACGACAGGGGGCAATGAGCAGTTCTTC. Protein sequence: CASSTTGGNEQFF.

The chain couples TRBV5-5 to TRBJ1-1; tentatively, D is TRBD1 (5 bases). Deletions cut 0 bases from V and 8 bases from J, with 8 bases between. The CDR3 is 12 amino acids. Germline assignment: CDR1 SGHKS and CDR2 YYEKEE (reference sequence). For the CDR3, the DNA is TGTGCCAGCAGCTTGGGGGGCAGAGAAGCTTTCTTT. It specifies CASSLGGREAFF.

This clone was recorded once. CDR3 bases: TGTGCCACCAGGGGCGGAGGGCTAGGGGAGACCCAGTACTTC. This encodes CATRGGGLGETQYF. This chain links TRBV24-1 with TRBJ2-5, with D maybe TRBD2 (6 bases). The germline CDR1 and CDR2 sequences are KGHDR and SFDVKD. This CDR3 has 14 residues. Between the trimmed V and J ends, which lost 7 bases and 5 bases, there was a span of 16 bases.

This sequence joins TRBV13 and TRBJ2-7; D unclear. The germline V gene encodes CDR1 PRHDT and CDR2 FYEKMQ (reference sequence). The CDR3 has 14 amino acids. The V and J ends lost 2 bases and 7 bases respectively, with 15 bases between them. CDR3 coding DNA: TGTGCCAGCAGCTTATGGGCCCCTCCTCGGGAGCAGTACTTC. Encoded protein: CASSLWAPPREQYF.

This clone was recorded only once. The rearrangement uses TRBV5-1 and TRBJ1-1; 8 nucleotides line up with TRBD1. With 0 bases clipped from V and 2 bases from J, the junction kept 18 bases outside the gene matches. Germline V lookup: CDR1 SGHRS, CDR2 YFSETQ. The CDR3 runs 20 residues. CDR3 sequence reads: CASSLGIAGGVTLFNTEAFF. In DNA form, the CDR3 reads TGCGCCAGCAGCTTGGGCATCGCAGGGGGCGTAACCCTCTTTAACACTGAAGCTTTCTTT.

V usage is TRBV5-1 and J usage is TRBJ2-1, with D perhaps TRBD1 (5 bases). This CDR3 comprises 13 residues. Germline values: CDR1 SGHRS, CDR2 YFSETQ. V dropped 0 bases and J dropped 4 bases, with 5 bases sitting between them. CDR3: CASSLDRYNEQFF. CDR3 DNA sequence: TGCGCCAGCAGCTTGGACAGGTACAATGAGCAGTTCTTC.

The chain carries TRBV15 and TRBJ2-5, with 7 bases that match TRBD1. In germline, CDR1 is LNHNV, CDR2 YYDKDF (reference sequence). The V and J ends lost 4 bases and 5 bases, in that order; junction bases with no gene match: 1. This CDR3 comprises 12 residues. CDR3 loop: CATSNRGETQYF. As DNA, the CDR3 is TGTGCCACCAGCAACAGGGGTGAGACCCAGTACTTC.

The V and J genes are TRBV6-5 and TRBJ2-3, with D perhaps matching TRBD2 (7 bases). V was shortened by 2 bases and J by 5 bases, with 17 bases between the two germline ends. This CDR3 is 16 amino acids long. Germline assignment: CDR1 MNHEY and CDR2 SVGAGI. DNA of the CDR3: TGTGCCAGCAGTTACGGGGGGGCGGGGCGCAAAGATACGCAGTATTTT. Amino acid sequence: CASSYGGAGRKDTQYF.

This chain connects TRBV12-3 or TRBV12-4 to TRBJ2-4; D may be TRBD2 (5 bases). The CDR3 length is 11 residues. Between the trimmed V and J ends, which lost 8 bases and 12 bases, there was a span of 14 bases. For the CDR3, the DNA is TGTGCCAGCGGGCTAGGTGCGGGTCAGTACTTC. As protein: CASGLGAGQYF.

For the CDR3, the DNA is TGTGCCAGCAGCCAAAGGGGAACTAATGAAAAACTGTTTTTT. Protein product: CASSQRGTNEKLFF. This chain connects TRBV3-1 (or the pseudogene TRBV3-2) to TRBJ1-4; D is perhaps TRBD1 (5 bases). CDR3 length: 14 residues. Germline V gene lookup returns CDR1 LGHDT and CDR2 YNNKEL (reference sequence). Trimming cost V 2 bases and J 1 base, with 5 bases left between them.

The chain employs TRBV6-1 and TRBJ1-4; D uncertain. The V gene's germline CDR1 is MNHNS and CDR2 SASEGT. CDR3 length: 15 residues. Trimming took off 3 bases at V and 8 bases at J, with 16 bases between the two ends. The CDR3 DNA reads TGTGCCAGCAGTGATCGGCCAGGCGTTTGGGAAAAACTGTTTTTT. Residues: CASSDRPGVWEKLFF.

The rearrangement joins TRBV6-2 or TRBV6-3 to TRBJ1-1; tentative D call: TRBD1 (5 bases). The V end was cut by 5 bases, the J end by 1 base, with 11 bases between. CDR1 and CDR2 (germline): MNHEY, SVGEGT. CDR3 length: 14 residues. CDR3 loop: CASSGGGSNTEAFF. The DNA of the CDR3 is TGTGCCAGCAGTGGGGGGGGTTCGAACACTGAAGCTTTCTTT.

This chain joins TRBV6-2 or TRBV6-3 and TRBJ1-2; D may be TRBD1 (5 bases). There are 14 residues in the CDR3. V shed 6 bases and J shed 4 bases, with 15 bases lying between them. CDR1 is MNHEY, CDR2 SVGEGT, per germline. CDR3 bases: TGTGCCAGCAGCCCCGCAGGGTTTGGCTATGGCTACACCTTC. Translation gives CASSPAGFGYGYTF.

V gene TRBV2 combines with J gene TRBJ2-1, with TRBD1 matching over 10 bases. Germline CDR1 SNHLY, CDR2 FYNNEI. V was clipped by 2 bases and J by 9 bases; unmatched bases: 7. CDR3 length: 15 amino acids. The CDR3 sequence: CASSELGQGDSEQFF. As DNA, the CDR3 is TGTGCCAGCAGTGAATTAGGACAGGGGGACAGTGAGCAGTTCTTC.

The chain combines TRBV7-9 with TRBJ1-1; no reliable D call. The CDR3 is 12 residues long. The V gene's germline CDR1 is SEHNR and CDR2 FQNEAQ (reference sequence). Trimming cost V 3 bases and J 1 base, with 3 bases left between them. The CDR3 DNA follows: TGTGCCAGCAGCTTCAGGAACACTGAAGCTTTCTTT. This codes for CASSFRNTEAFF.

The CDR3 protein is CASSLDQYRVWEQYF. The CDR3 bases are TGTGCCAGCAGCTTAGATCAGTACAGGGTGTGGGAGCAGTACTTC. This chain links TRBV11-2 with TRBJ2-7, with D possibly TRBD1 on 6 matching bases. The CDR3 extends over 15 amino acids. The V end was cut by 0 bases, the J end by 7 bases, with 16 bases between. Germline V gene sequence: CDR1 SGHAT, CDR2 FQNNGV.

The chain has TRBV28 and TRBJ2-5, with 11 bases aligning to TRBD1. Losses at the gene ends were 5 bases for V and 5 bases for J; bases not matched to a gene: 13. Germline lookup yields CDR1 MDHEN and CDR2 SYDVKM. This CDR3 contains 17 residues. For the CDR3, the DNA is TGTGCCAGCAGTAGGGGCGCCGGGACAGGGGGTTTGGAGACCCAGTACTTC. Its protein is CASSRGAGTGGLETQYF. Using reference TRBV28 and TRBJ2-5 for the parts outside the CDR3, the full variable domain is DVKVTQSSRYLVKRTGEKVFLECVQDMDHENMFWYRQDPGLGLRLIYFSYDVKMKEKGDIPEGYSVSREKKERFSLILESASTNQTSMYLCASSRGAGTGGLETQYFGPGTRLLVL.

The DNA for the CDR3 is TGTGCCAGCAAGGACAGGGATCTTAGCGGTTACGAGCAGTACTTC. It is translated as CASKDRDLSGYEQYF. The rearrangement links TRBV2 to TRBJ2-7, with 8 bases fitting TRBD1. The CDR3 is 15 amino acids. Germline CDR1 and CDR2: SNHLY and FYNNEI. Trimming took 7 bases from V and 4 from J; bases not matched to a gene: 12.

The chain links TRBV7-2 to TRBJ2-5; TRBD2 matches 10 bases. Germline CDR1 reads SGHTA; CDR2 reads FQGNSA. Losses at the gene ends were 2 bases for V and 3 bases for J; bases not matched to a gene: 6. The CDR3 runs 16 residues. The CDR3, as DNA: TGTGCCAGCAGCTTAAAGTGGAGCGGGGGGGAAGAGACCCAGTACTTC. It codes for CASSLKWSGGEETQYF. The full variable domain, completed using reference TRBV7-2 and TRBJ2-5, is GAGVSQSPSNKVTEKGKDVELRCDPISGHTALYWYRQSLGQGLEFLIYFQGNSAPDKSGLPSDRFSAERTGGSVSTLTIQRTQQEDSAVYLCASSLKWSGGEETQYFGPGTRLLVL.

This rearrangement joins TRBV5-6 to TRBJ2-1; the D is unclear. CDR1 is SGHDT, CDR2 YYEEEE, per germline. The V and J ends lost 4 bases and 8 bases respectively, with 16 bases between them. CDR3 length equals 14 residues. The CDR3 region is CASSAVGTKDEQFF. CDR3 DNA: TGTGCCAGCAGCGCGGTGGGTACGAAGGATGAGCAGTTCTTC.